The 25 T cell receptor beta chains below come from one sample, sequenced in a study of blood T cell repertoires in COVID-19. This table comes from immunoSEQ multiplex PCR, and its TCRdb copy is limited to in-frame clones, with some not included. This repertoire shows 53,000 or so clones, 90% found once; its top ten account for 3.1%. Sequencing input: peripheral blood. The receptors come from a human donor in a cohort sampled during active COVID-19.

The gene calls are TRBV20-1 and TRBJ2-5; D is possibly TRBD1 (5 bases). V lost 3 bases, J lost 1 base, and 21 bases lay in between. Per the germline V gene, CDR1 is DFQATT and CDR2 is SNEGSKA (reference sequence). CDR3 length: 17 amino acids. The CDR3 DNA reads as TGCAGTGCTAGTCCGGATCTGGGGCAGGCTGTCCAAGAGACCCAGTACTTC. Protein: CSASPDLGQAVQETQYF.

The V gene is TRBV30, the J gene TRBJ2-7, with 7 positions matching TRBD2. The CDR3 is 14 residues long. Unmatched junction bases numbered 5, after V lost 3 bases and J lost 0 bases. Germline CDR1 is GTSNPN and CDR2 is SVGIG (reference sequence). The chain's CDR3 is CAWSPGGSSYEQYV. The CDR3 region has the DNA TGTGCCTGGAGCCCCGGGGGGTCCTCCTACGAGCAGTACGTC.

This chain connects TRBV7-3 to TRBJ2-1, with TRBD2 as a possible D gene (6 bases). Trimming took 5 bases from V and 12 from J, leaving 17 bases between them. Germline assignment: CDR1 SGHTA and CDR2 FQGTGA. The CDR3 length is 13 residues. The CDR3 here is CASSPTPGTRQFF. The CDR3 nucleotides read TGTGCCAGCAGCCCCACTCCCGGGACTCGGCAGTTCTTC.

The CDR3 is CASSPRTGYGYTF. The CDR3 region has the DNA TGTGCCAGCAGCCCTCGAACCGGCTATGGCTACACCTTC. The genes are TRBV7-9 and TRBJ1-2; D is undetermined. CDR3 length: 13 amino acids. Germline V gene data show CDR1 as SEHNR and CDR2 as FQNEAQ (reference sequence). V lost 5 bases, J lost 4 bases, and 11 bases lay in between.

This rearrangement joins TRBV7-9 to TRBJ2-2; a possible D gene is TRBD1 (6 bases). Germline CDR1 reads SEHNR; CDR2 reads FQNEAQ (reference sequence). The CDR3 runs 15 residues. V gave up 6 bases and J gave up 7 bases, with 18 bases separating them. The CDR3 sequence: CASSHEGGEVGELFF. The CDR3, as DNA: TGTGCCAGCAGTCACGAAGGGGGAGAGGTCGGGGAGCTGTTTTTT.

The chain couples TRBV14 to TRBJ2-4, with D maybe TRBD1 (6 bases). Trimming stripped 4 bases from V and 9 bases from J, with 13 bases between. The CDR3 spans 13 residues. Germline V gene sequence: CDR1 SGHDN, CDR2 FVKESK. The CDR3 coding sequence is TGTGCCAGCAGCCTCTATCAGGGGACCATTCAGTACTTC. This sequence encodes CASSLYQGTIQYF.

The gene calls are TRBV4-1 and TRBJ2-7; D might be TRBD1 (6 bases). This CDR3 contains 15 residues. V was cut by 5 bases and J by 2 bases, with 16 bases left in between. Germline lookup yields CDR1 MGHRA and CDR2 YSYEKL. The CDR3 loop reads CASSINTRGPYEQYF. The CDR3 coding sequence is TGCGCCAGCAGCATCAATACCAGGGGCCCCTACGAGCAGTACTTC.

This chain uses TRBV6-6 with TRBJ1-5; 12 bases line up with TRBD1. This CDR3 comprises 17 residues. Per germline, CDR1 MNHNY and CDR2 SVGAGI (reference sequence). V was pared by 5 bases and J by 4 bases, with 9 bases of the junction left unmatched. The CDR3 region is CASSPWGQGASNQPQHF. In nucleotides, the CDR3 is TGTGCCAGCAGTCCCTGGGGACAGGGGGCGTCTAATCAGCCCCAGCATTTT.

The rearrangement joins TRBV5-8 to TRBJ1-4; D call uncertain. V lost 0 bases and J 8 bases, leaving 5 bases between the germline ends. Germline CDR1 and CDR2: SGHTS and YDEGEE. There are 12 residues in the CDR3. The CDR3 reads CASSLETEKLFF. For the CDR3, the DNA is TGTGCCAGCAGCTTGGAGACAGAAAAACTGTTTTTT.

The V gene is TRBV4-2, the J gene TRBJ1-5; no firm D call. Germline V gives CDR1 LGHNA, CDR2 YNFKEQ. The CDR3 covers 16 residues. The V and J ends lost 3 bases and 3 bases respectively, with 15 bases between them. CDR3: CASSQGEPDINQPQHF. DNA of the CDR3: TGTGCCAGCAGCCAGGGAGAGCCAGATATCAATCAGCCCCAGCATTTT.

The gene calls are TRBV28 and TRBJ1-4; D perhaps matches TRBD1 (6 bases). The CDR3 contains 15 residues. Germline values: CDR1 MDHEN, CDR2 SYDVKM. Trimming took 4 bases from V and 5 from J, leaving 14 bases between them. CDR3 nucleotides: TGTGCCAGCAGTTCACCTACTGGACAGAATGAAAAACTGTTTTTT. Translated: CASSSPTGQNEKLFF.

V usage is TRBV6-2 or TRBV6-3 and J usage is TRBJ2-7; D is unresolved. V lost 6 bases to trimming and J lost 5 bases, with 20 bases between them. CDR1 and CDR2 (germline): MNHEY, SVGEGT. The CDR3 runs 15 residues. The CDR3 nucleotides read TGTGCCAGCAGGTACGGGCAGCTGGCCCACCACGAGCAGTACGTC. Amino acids: CASRYGQLAHHEQYV.

The chain joins TRBV19 to TRBJ2-2; 9 bases match TRBD2. Germline V CDR1 and CDR2: LNHDA, SQIVND (reference sequence). This CDR3 is 17 amino acids long. Trimming removed 10 bases from V and 2 bases from J; junction bases left unmatched: 14. In nucleotides, the CDR3 is TGTGCCACCCCAAGGCCCGGGACTAGCTTTAACACCGGGGAGCTGTTTTTT. Amino acid sequence: CATPRPGTSFNTGELFF.

Only one count was recorded for this clone. The chain joins TRBV15 to TRBJ2-3; TRBD1 agrees at 7 bases. With V trimmed by 6 bases and J by 1 base, 10 bases remained unmatched. CDR1 and CDR2 (germline): LNHNV, YYDKDF (reference sequence). This CDR3 contains 16 residues. CDR3 amino acids: CATRRETGVGTDTQYF. In DNA, the CDR3 is TGTGCCACCAGACGCGAAACAGGGGTTGGCACAGATACGCAGTATTTT.

The chain employs TRBV6-4 and TRBJ1-2; 7 nucleotides agree with TRBD1. Germline CDR1 reads MRHNA; CDR2 reads SNTAGT. Trimming cost V 3 bases and J 3 bases; bases outside gene matches: 7. This CDR3 has 15 residues. CDR3 in amino acids: CASSETGYSDYGYTF. In DNA, the CDR3 is TGTGCCAGCAGTGAGACAGGGTATTCGGACTATGGCTACACCTTC.

The rearrangement joins TRBV15 to TRBJ1-1; D unclear. The CDR3 length is 13 residues. CDR1 and CDR2 (germline): LNHNV, YYDKDF (reference sequence). V was shortened by 5 bases and J by 1 base, with 8 bases between the two germline ends. The CDR3, as DNA: TGTGCCACCAGCGCCCGGGGGAACACTGAAGCTTTCTTT. It yields the protein CATSARGNTEAFF.

The rearrangement joins TRBV27 to TRBJ2-3, with TRBD2 matching 8 bases. From germline, CDR1 is MNHEY and CDR2 SMNVEV (reference sequence). The CDR3 spans 16 residues. Germline trimming cut 3 bases from V and 2 bases from J; bases unmatched to any gene: 7. The CDR3 DNA follows: TGTGCCAGCAGTTTTTCCGGGACTAGATACACAGATACGCAGTATTTT. This sequence encodes CASSFSGTRYTDTQYF.

The chain combines TRBV28 with TRBJ1-1, with 8 bases that match TRBD1. Germline assignment: CDR1 MDHEN and CDR2 SYDVKM. V shed 8 bases and J 1 base; nucleotides not matched to a gene: 9. The CDR3 runs 15 residues. CDR3 region: CASFPGTGANTEAFF. CDR3 coding DNA: TGTGCCAGCTTCCCGGGGACAGGCGCGAACACTGAAGCTTTCTTT.

This chain connects TRBV5-6 to TRBJ1-1; a weak D match, TRBD1 (5 bases). The CDR3 consists of 14 residues. Germline V gene data show CDR1 as SGHDT and CDR2 as YYEEEE. The V gene lost 3 bases and the J gene lost 3 bases, with 12 bases spanning the gap. CDR3 DNA: TGTGCCAGCAGCTGGGGACTCTTAGACACTGAAGCTTTCTTT. This encodes CASSWGLLDTEAFF.

V is TRBV28 and J is TRBJ1-2; a weak D match, TRBD1 (6 bases). CDR3 length: 15 residues. In germline, CDR1 is MDHEN, CDR2 SYDVKM. Trimming shortened V by 8 bases and J by 3 bases, and 19 bases separated the two germline ends. The CDR3: CASGQPGQRYYGYTF. For the CDR3, the DNA is TGTGCCAGCGGGCAACCGGGACAACGATACTATGGCTACACCTTC.

This clone was observed a handful of times. The V gene is TRBV6-1, the J gene TRBJ2-2; no clear D. The CDR3 has 15 amino acids. The germline V gene encodes CDR1 MNHNS and CDR2 SASEGT. Deletions cut 3 bases from V and 2 bases from J, with 10 bases between. The CDR3 spells CASSELAQNTGELFF. The DNA of the CDR3 is TGTGCCAGCAGTGAGTTAGCCCAAAACACCGGGGAGCTGTTTTTT.

The chain recombines TRBV30 with TRBJ2-7, with a possible D match to TRBD1 (5 bases). Trimming stripped 3 bases from V and 1 base from J, with 10 bases between. Germline V gene data show CDR1 as GTSNPN and CDR2 as SVGIG (reference sequence). This CDR3 has 13 amino acids. The CDR3 reads CAWSFDRSYEQYF. The CDR3 nucleotides are TGTGCCTGGAGCTTCGACAGATCCTACGAGCAGTACTTC.

The rearrangement uses TRBV4-3 and TRBJ1-4; D unresolved. V was shortened by 0 bases and J by 8 bases, with 19 bases between the two germline ends. The CDR3 spans 17 residues. Germline values: CDR1 LGHNA, CDR2 YSLEER. CDR3 region: CASSQDLIGEGGEKLFF. Written as DNA, the CDR3 is TGCGCCAGCAGCCAAGATTTAATCGGAGAGGGAGGGGAAAAACTGTTTTTT.

V gene TRBV14 combines with J gene TRBJ1-2, with D hard to call. The CDR3 runs to 18 residues. CDR1 SGHDN and CDR2 FVKESK come from the germline V gene. Trimming took 4 bases from V and 0 from J, leaving 21 bases between them. This CDR3 is CASSPTGARGSTNYGYTF. The CDR3 region has the DNA TGTGCCAGCAGCCCGACCGGCGCGAGAGGGTCGACTAACTATGGCTACACCTTC.

V is TRBV14 and J is TRBJ2-2; D is possibly TRBD1 (6 bases). The length of the CDR3 is 15 residues. From germline, CDR1 is SGHDN and CDR2 FVKESK. Trimming pared 3 bases from V and 14 bases from J, leaving 22 bases between. The DNA for the CDR3 is TGTGCCAGCAGCCAGTATCTAGGGGGTCGAGGTCAACTGTTTTTT. Amino acids: CASSQYLGGRGQLFF.